These 20 T cell receptor beta chains came from one sample sequenced in a study of blood T cells in healthy people across ages. Together with a sample-barcoded 5' primer, a J-beta primer mix was included in a second PCR lasting roughly 6 to 12 cycles. TCRdb processed the 5' RACE reads anew with MiXCR; each CDR3 protein has one entry. The table has some 1.4 million distinct CDR3 sequences, 40% to 50% seen once; the top ten hold approximately 7.9%. The material sequenced was blood. Every receptor here comes from a woman aged 18-29 years in good health.

In this sample, this clonotype turned up a few times. This rearrangement joins TRBV15 to TRBJ2-3, with D unclear. With 1 base removed from V and 0 bases from J, the gap between germline ends came to 8 bases. Germline CDR1 is LNHNV and CDR2 is YYDKDF (reference sequence). The CDR3 covers 15 residues. The CDR3 bases are TGTGCCACCAGCAGAGGGTTGGACAGCACAGATACGCAGTATTTT. Translation: CATSRGLDSTDTQYF.

The V call is TRBV9, the J call TRBJ2-3, with 10 bases matching TRBD2. CDR1 and CDR2 from the germline V gene are SGDLS and YYNGEE. This CDR3 is built from 16 residues. J lost 4 bases, V lost 0 bases, and 5 bases had no gene match. The CDR3 nucleotides read TGTGCCAGCAGCGTAGGGACTAGCGGCCGCCCAGATACGCAGTATTTT. Its translation: CASSVGTSGRPDTQYF.

J is TRBJ2-7 and V is TRBV12-3 or TRBV12-4; D gene unclear. The CDR3 covers 14 residues. Trimming shortened V by 7 bases and J by 2 bases, and 15 bases separated the two germline ends. The DNA of the CDR3 is TGTGCCAGCACCACCGTGGTTCCTCCCTACGAGCAGTACTTC. It specifies CASTTVVPPYEQYF.

This clonotype was counted once. The J gene is TRBJ2-7, the V gene TRBV27; D is uncertain. Trimming cost V 6 bases and J 0 bases, with 18 bases left between them. CDR3 size: 16 residues. CDR1 MNHEY and CDR2 SMNVEV come from the germline V gene (reference sequence). The CDR3 sequence: CASRLGLGRSSYEQYF. CDR3 coding DNA: TGTGCCAGCAGACTGGGTTTGGGCCGGAGCTCCTACGAGCAGTACTTC.

This clonotype has only a few counts. The chain has TRBV20-1 and TRBJ2-1; 8 nucleotides agree with TRBD2. The V segment lost 4 bases and the J segment 2 bases; nucleotides outside the gene matches: 10. Germline CDR1 reads DFQATT; CDR2 reads SNEGSKA (reference sequence). The CDR3 contains 16 residues. CDR3 amino acids: CSAIDIGLATYNEQFF. The CDR3 nucleotides read TGCAGTGCTATAGATATTGGACTAGCCACCTACAATGAGCAGTTCTTC.

In its sample, this clonotype was seen a few times. With a much larger clone just one base away, this may be a read error. CDR3 DNA: TGTGCCGGGAGGGGTCGGCAGGGAGGTGCGGACACTGAAGCTTTCTTT. This codes for CAGRGRQGGADTEAFF. The gene calls are TRBV21-1 and TRBJ1-1. TRBV21-1 is tagged as a pseudogene. This CDR3 region has 16 residues.

This clonotype was seen a handful of times. This chain joins TRBV12-3 or TRBV12-4 and TRBJ2-7; 9 bases fit TRBD1. This CDR3 has 14 residues. The ends lost 0 bases at V and 6 bases at J; junction bases unmatched: 3. DNA of the CDR3: TGTGCCAGCAGTTTAGCGGGACAGGGTGCCGAGCAGTACTTC. Residues: CASSLAGQGAEQYF.

The V call is TRBV6-6, the J call TRBJ2-3; TRBD1 agrees at 8 bases. Germline CDR1 and CDR2: MNHNY and SVGAGI (reference sequence). The J segment lost 4 bases and the V segment lost 4 bases, leaving 4 bases of the junction unmatched. The CDR3 consists of 14 residues. This CDR3 is CASSSDRVADTQYF. For the CDR3, the DNA is TGTGCCAGCAGTTCGGACAGGGTCGCAGATACGCAGTATTTT.

V and J are TRBV5-1 and TRBJ2-1; D unresolved. CDR1 and CDR2 (germline): SGHRS, YFSETQ. Trimming removed 4 bases from V and 8 bases from J, with 25 bases in between. CDR3 length: 17 residues. The CDR3 region has the DNA TGCGCCAGCAGCCCCAGATTACCATTGACGAGCCACGATGAGCAGTTCTTC. It is translated as CASSPRLPLTSHDEQFF.

This clonotype appeared many times. The genes are TRBV7-2 and TRBJ2-4; 8 nucleotides align to TRBD1. V lost 5 bases to trimming and J lost 9 bases; unmatched junction nucleotides: 12. Germline assignment: CDR1 SGHTA and CDR2 FQGNSA. The CDR3 consists of 15 residues. The CDR3 loop reads CASSPSGGQVGIQYF. The CDR3 DNA reads TGTGCCAGCAGCCCCAGTGGGGGACAGGTCGGCATTCAGTACTTC.

The chain links TRBV6-1 to TRBJ1-4; D is uncertain. V dropped 1 base and J dropped 5 bases, with 14 bases sitting between them. The CDR3 is 16 residues long. The V gene's germline CDR1 is MNHNS and CDR2 SASEGT. CDR3 region: CASSEGPGVGNEKLFF. The CDR3 nucleotides are TGTGCCAGCAGTGAAGGGCCGGGAGTAGGAAATGAAAAACTGTTTTTT.

The chain carries TRBV5-1 and TRBJ2-5; weak D call: TRBD2 (7 bases). The ends were cut back, 0 bases at V and 4 bases at J, with 13 bases in the middle. The germline V gene encodes CDR1 SGHRS and CDR2 YFSETQ. This CDR3 is built from 15 residues. The CDR3 sequence: CASSLEGGLGETQYF. The CDR3 DNA reads as TGCGCCAGCAGCTTGGAGGGGGGGTTGGGAGAGACCCAGTACTTC.

The chain joins TRBV4-1 to TRBJ2-1; 9 nucleotides line up with TRBD2. This CDR3 is built from 14 residues. CDR1 and CDR2 from the germline V gene are MGHRA and YSYEKL. V dropped 5 bases and J dropped 7; count of bases not matched to a gene: 6. CDR3 DNA sequence: TGCGCCAGCAGCTTTAGCGGGGGCGTTAATGAGCAGTTCTTC. Its translation is CASSFSGGVNEQFF.

V and J are TRBV6-5 and TRBJ1-1, with TRBD1 matching over 7 bases. CDR3 length: 14 residues. The junction had 3 bases not matched to a gene; V was cut back by 2 bases and J by 3 bases. The V gene's germline CDR1 is MNHEY and CDR2 SVGAGI. CDR3 bases: TGTGCCAGCAGTTACGCGGGGACAGACACTGAAGCTTTCTTT. Its protein product is CASSYAGTDTEAFF.

This clonotype has only a few counts. The genes are TRBV4-2 and TRBJ2-5, with a weak D call TRBD2 (5 bases). The J call is uncertain, as TRBJ2-7 better fits the DNA end. The germline CDR1 and CDR2 sequences are LGHNA and YNFKEQ. CDR3 length equals 13 residues. Here the CDR3 reads CASSQTLEGEQYF. In DNA, the CDR3 is TGTGCCAGCAGCCAGACGCTAGAGGGCGAGCAGTACTTC.

The CDR3 protein is CASSVEAGLAAANEQYF. CDR3 nucleotide sequence: TGTGCCAGCAGCGTAGAGGCCGGACTAGCGGCCGCCAATGAGCAGTACTTC. The chain links TRBV9 to TRBJ2-1; 10 bases agree with TRBD2. The better agreement between TRBJ2-7 and the DNA end casts doubt on the J call. The CDR3 covers 17 residues. Germline V gives CDR1 SGDLS, CDR2 YYNGEE.

CDR3 region: CASSPVRGLATSTDTQYF. Written as DNA, the CDR3 is TGTGCCAGCTCACCAGTAAGAGGACTAGCGACGAGCACAGATACGCAGTATTTT. The J gene is TRBJ2-3, the V gene TRBV18; 9 positions agree with TRBD2. J was trimmed by 0 bases and V by 2 bases; bases with no gene match: 9. In germline, CDR1 is KGHSH, CDR2 LQKENI. This CDR3 comprises 18 residues. The whole variable domain, filled in from reference TRBV18 and TRBJ2-3, reads NAGVMQNPRHLVRRRGQEARLRCSPMKGHSHVYWYRQLPEEGLKFMVYLQKENIIDESGMPKERFSAEFPKEGPSILRIQQVVRGDSAAYFCASSPVRGLATSTDTQYFGPGTRLTVL.

The V and J genes are TRBV14 and TRBJ2-4, with 11 bases that match TRBD1. The J call may be incorrect, as the DNA end agrees better with TRBJ2-7. Germline V CDR1 and CDR2: SGHDN, FVKESK. There are 15 residues in the CDR3. The CDR3 protein is CASSERTGGFNEQYF. CDR3 nucleotides: TGTGCCAGCAGCGAACGGACAGGGGGCTTCAACGAGCAGTACTTC.

This clonotype appeared once. J is TRBJ2-5 and V is TRBV7-2; TRBD2 matches 9 bases. In germline, CDR1 is SGHTA, CDR2 FQGNSA. This CDR3 region has 15 residues. With 3 bases clipped from V and 11 bases from J, the junction kept 13 bases outside the gene matches. CDR3 nucleotide sequence: TGTGCCAGCAGCTTTATAGCGGGGGATCTAAATGAGCAGTACTTC. Residues: CASSFIAGDLNEQYF. Full variable domain (remainder filled in from reference TRBV7-2 and TRBJ2-5): GAGVSQSPSNKVTEKGKDVELRCDPISGHTALYWYRQSLGQGLEFLIYFQGNSAPDKSGLPSDRFSAERTGGSVSTLTIQRTQQEDSAVYLCASSFIAGDLNEQYFGPGTRLLVL.

This clonotype was found once. The gene calls are TRBV5-4 and TRBJ1-2; tentative D call: TRBD1 (5 bases). The CDR3 extends over 12 amino acids. The V and J ends lost 8 bases and 10 bases respectively, with 18 bases between them. CDR1 is SGHNT, CDR2 YYREEE, per germline (reference sequence). CDR3 sequence reads: CARTKEGEIYTF. For the CDR3, the DNA is TGTGCCAGAACTAAGGAAGGGGAAATCTACACCTTC.